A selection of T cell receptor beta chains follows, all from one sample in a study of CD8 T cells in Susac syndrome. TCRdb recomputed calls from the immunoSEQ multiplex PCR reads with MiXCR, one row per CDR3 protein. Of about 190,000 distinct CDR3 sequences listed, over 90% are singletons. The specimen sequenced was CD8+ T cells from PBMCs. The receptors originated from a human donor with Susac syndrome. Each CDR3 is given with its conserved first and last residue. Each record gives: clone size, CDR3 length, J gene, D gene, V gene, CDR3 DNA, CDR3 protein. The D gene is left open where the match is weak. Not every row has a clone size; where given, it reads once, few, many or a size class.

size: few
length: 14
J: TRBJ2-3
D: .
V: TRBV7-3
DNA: TGTGCCAGCAGCTCCGGGACTTCCACAGATACGCAGTATTTT
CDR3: CASSSGTSTDTQYF

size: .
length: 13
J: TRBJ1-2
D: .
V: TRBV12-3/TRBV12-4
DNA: TGTGCCAGCAGTTTAGGGACGGTATATGGCTACACCTTC
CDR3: CASSLGTVYGYTF

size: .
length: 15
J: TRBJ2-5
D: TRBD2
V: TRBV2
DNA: TGTGCCAGCAGTGCTAGCGGGGGACGAAAAGAGACCCAGTACTTC
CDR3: CASSASGGRKETQYF

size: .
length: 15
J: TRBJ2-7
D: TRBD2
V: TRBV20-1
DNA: TGCAGTGCTAGCCGAGCTAGCGGGGAAAGCTACGAGCAGTACTTC
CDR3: CSASRASGESYEQYF

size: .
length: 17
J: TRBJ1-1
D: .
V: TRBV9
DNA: TGTGCCAGCAGCGTAGGCGCCACAATGTTGACGAACACTGAAGCTTTCTTT
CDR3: CASSVGATMLTNTEAFF

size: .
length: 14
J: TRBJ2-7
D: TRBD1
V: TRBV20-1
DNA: TGCAGTGCTGTCGGACAGGAAAGCTCCTACGAGCAGTACTTC
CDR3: CSAVGQESSYEQYF

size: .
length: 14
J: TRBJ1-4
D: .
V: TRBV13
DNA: TGTGCCAGCAGCTCGGGGGGACACAACGAAAAACTGTTTTTT
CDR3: CASSSGGHNEKLFF

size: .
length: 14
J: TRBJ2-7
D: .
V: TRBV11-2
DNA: TGTGCCAGCAGTACGGGGTGGGGTGACTACGAGCAGTACTTC
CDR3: CASSTGWGDYEQYF

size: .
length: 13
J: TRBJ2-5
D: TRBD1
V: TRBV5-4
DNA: TGTGCCAGCAGCGGACAGGGAGAAGAGACCCAGTACTTC
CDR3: CASSGQGEETQYF

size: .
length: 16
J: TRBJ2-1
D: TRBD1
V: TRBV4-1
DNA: TGCGCCAGCAGCCAAGGACCGGGACAGGGGGCACGTGAGCAGTTCTTC
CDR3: CASSQGPGQGAREQFF

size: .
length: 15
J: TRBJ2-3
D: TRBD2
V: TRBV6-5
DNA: TGTGCCAGCTCACGGGACTACCAAAGCACAGATACGCAGTATTTT
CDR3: CASSRDYQSTDTQYF

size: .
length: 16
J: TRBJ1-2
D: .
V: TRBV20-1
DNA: TGCAGTGCTAGAGATTTTGGCGTCGGACCGACGGGTGGCTACACCTTC
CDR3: CSARDFGVGPTGGYTF

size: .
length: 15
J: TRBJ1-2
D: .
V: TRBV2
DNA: TGTGCCAGCGTCCACTCCAACACACTTAACTATGGCTACACCTTC
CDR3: CASVHSNTLNYGYTF

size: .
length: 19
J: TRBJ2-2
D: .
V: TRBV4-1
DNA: TGCGCCAGCAGCCAAGTTCAGAACCGGGACGCCTCGAACACCGGGGAGCTGTTTTTT
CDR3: CASSQVQNRDASNTGELFF

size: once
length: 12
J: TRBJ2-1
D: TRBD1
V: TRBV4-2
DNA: TGTGCCAGCAGGGACAGGGGTGATGAGCAGTTCTTC
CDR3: CASRDRGDEQFF